Shown below are 5 T cell receptor beta chains from a single sample sequenced in a study of T cell responses to AZD1222 COVID-19 vaccine. Here immunoSEQ multiplex PCR was the method, and the copy in TCRdb shows in-frame clones only, minus some. Of about 140,000 clones in the sample, around 90% were seen once. The sequences come from peripheral blood, collected on day 0 of AZD1222 vaccination. The receptors derive from an adult in good health.

J is TRBJ1-2 and V is TRBV6-2 or TRBV6-3; no firm D call. The germline gives CDR1 MNHEY, CDR2 SVGEGT. V lost 6 bases and J 0 bases, leaving 20 bases between the germline ends. There are 17 residues in the CDR3. CDR3 sequence: CASSPTPRTAANYGYTF. Written as DNA, the CDR3 is TGTGCCAGCAGCCCTACGCCCCGGACTGCGGCTAACTATGGCTACACCTTC.

In its sample, this clone was seen once. The rearrangement joins TRBV19 to TRBJ1-6, with D possibly TRBD1 on 6 matching bases. CDR3 size: 14 residues. CDR1 is LNHDA, CDR2 SQIVND, per germline (reference sequence). V lost 3 bases to trimming and J lost 4 bases, with 7 bases between them. As DNA, the CDR3 is TGTGCCAGTAGTATGGGACAATATAATTCACCCCTCCACTTT. Protein sequence: CASSMGQYNSPLHF.

This chain connects TRBV14 to TRBJ1-3; D is unresolved. V lost 5 bases and J 1 base, leaving 9 bases between the germline ends. This CDR3 comprises 14 residues. CDR1 is SGHDN and CDR2 is FVKESK in the germline V gene. The CDR3 loop is CASSTTGSGNTIYF. The CDR3, as DNA: TGTGCCAGCAGCACGACGGGGTCTGGAAACACCATATATTTT.

This chain connects TRBV11-2 to TRBJ1-1, with unresolved D. V lost 0 bases, J lost 5 bases, and 10 bases lay in between. The CDR3 is 14 residues long. Germline CDR1 is SGHAT and CDR2 is FQNNGV. The CDR3 nucleotides read TGTGCCAGCAGCTTAGATGGCACAGTAACTGAAGCTTTCTTT. As protein: CASSLDGTVTEAFF.

This clone was seen just once. The chain recombines TRBV3-1 (or the pseudogene TRBV3-2) with TRBJ1-2; D not certain. V was pared by 3 bases and J by 6 bases, with 11 bases between. This CDR3 has 13 residues. The germline gives CDR1 LGHDT, CDR2 YNNKEL (reference sequence). CDR3 region: CASSHLGNNGYTF. CDR3 coding DNA: TGTGCCAGCAGCCACCTGGGTAATAATGGCTACACCTTC.